This TCR beta chain stems from a study of T cell repertoires in aging, cancer and after chemotherapy. Study information: Over several months to years, re-sampled healthy donor repertoires clearly shared clones. The full dataset contained roughly 9 million TCR reads.

To note about this clonotype: Its antigen is unidentified.

Amplification of TCR beta used genomic DNA extracted from peripheral blood. Multiplex touch-down PCR with TRB-A/B primers amplified rearranged V-D-J TRB sequences. In TCRdb, the multiplex PCR reads were re-called with MiXCR into one record per CDR3 protein. There are 9,500 to 11,000 distinct CDR3 sequences in the sample; just under 30% occur only once, and approximately 2% lies in the top ten. Study findings and constraints: Compared with age-matched healthy donors, untreated hematological or solid cancer patients showed higher blood TCR clonality. Healthy donors lost TCR diversity with age mainly through richness, cancer patients through richness and evenness.

The CDR3 consists of 21 residues. V lost 5 bases, J lost 5 bases, and 36 bases lay in between. Germline CDR1 reads MDHEN; CDR2 reads SYDVKM. This TCR was sampled from a human donor in good health. The sequencing input was blood. The chain has TRBV28 and TRBJ1-2; D gene uncertain. CDR3 loop: CASSPPTQNFVMATPSYGYTF. The CDR3 DNA sequence: TGTGCCAGCAGTCCCCCGACACAAAATTTCGTTATGGCTACACCTAGTTATGGCTACACCTTC.